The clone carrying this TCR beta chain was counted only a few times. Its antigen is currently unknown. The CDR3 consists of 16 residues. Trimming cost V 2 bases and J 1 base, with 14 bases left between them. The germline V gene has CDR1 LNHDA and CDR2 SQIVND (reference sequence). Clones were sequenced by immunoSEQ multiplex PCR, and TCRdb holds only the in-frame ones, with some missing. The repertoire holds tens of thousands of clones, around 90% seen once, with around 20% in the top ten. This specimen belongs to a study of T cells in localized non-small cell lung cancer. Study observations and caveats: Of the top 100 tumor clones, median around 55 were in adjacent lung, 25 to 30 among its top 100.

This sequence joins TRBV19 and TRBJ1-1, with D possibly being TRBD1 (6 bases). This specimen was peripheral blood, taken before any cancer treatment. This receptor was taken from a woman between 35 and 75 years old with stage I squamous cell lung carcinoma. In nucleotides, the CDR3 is TGTGCCAGTAGTATATCATTTGTCAGGGGGAACACTGAAGCTTTCTTT. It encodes CASSISFVRGNTEAFF.